This T cell receptor (beta chain) was recovered during a study of Graves' ophthalmopathy and Graves' hyperthyroidism (dated by TCRdb to the late 2010s). The study in broad terms: Peripheral blood was collected at initial diagnosis, before any treatment. The study used signatures of the TCR beta repertoire to tell Graves' ophthalmopathy apart from Graves' hyperthyroidism and to predict which patients would progress to ophthalmopathy. In total, approximately 140 blood samples were TCR-sequenced: around 42 ophthalmopathy, under 80 hyperthyroidism and approximately 17 hyperthyroidism-to-ophthalmopathy patients. To explore V-J signatures that distinguish ophthalmopathy from hyperthyroidism, a discovery set of under 110 patients was enrolled, made up of about 40 with ophthalmopathy and 57 with stable hyperthyroidism. For independent validation, a separate cohort was made up of 18 hyperthyroidism patients plus 17 patients who later progressed from hyperthyroidism to ophthalmopathy. T-cell repertoires of thyroid tissue and blood were compared in several hyperthyroidism patients. Once sampling was done, hyperthyroidism patients were given methimazole at a starting dose of 30 mg daily, while ophthalmopathy patients were given high-dose intravenous methylprednisolone. The approximately 97 discovery patients were randomly divided into training and test sets at a 7:3 ratio. What the study reported, not specific to this receptor: In cross-validation, the 13-signature model distinguished ophthalmopathy from stable hyperthyroidism with 85% to 90% sensitivity and almost 83% specificity, and in the test set the corresponding values were around 78% and 73%. In validation, the model predicted ophthalmopathy progression with over 60% sensitivity and roughly 72% specificity; approximately 12 predicted patients were CT-confirmed with GO in a median of around 6 months. No statistical method was used to set the sample size in advance, and the investigators knew which group each participant was assigned to. Most of the expanded thyroid clonotypes with a frequency above 0.001 were also detected in blood, and it was suggested that the thyroid immune response may be reflected by blood repertoires.

Ophthalmopathy patients were characterized by moderately to severely active disease, a Clinical Activity Score of at least 3, a NOSPECS grade of at least 4, and a disease duration under 3 months. Anyone with other autoimmune diseases, uncontrolled infections, pregnancy or lactation was excluded from the study. Diagnosis relied on clinical symptoms, serum thyroxine, TRAb, thyroid ultrasound and orbital computed tomography. Ficoll-Paque density gradient centrifugation was used to isolate PBMCs from about 9 ml of fresh peripheral blood. Total RNA was extracted using Trizol reagent, and RNA quality was checked on an Agilent 2100 Bioanalyzer. This clonotype has ten or more counts. Its antigen remains unidentified. There are no base qualities to consult, and no much larger clone falls within one base. For repertoire sequencing, the TCR beta CDR3 regions were amplified from RNA transcripts. A first-round RT-PCR used HTBI primers with the Qiagen OneStep RT-PCR kit, followed by a second-round multiplex PCR, size selection and purification. The libraries underwent paired-end sequencing with 100 bp reads on an Illumina HiSeq2000. In the source study's methods: SOAPnuke was used for read processing, and reads with adapters, uncalled bases, a mean Phred below 15, or no exact constant-primer or identifier match were discarded. COPE v1.2.5 was used to merge the high-quality paired reads. Unique nucleotide sequences were defined as clonotypes and aligned to IMGT TRB V, D and J references using MiTCR v1.1. Only V-J combinations with frequency above 0.0001 were analysed, covering around 99% of repertoires. For each V-J combination, a TCR clonal expansion and chaos score was defined as the ratio of F50 clonal expansion to chaos observed in the TCRdist matrix. Features were reduced by Welch's t-statistics and random forest to 10 to 15 V-J combinations, which fed a naive Bayes classifier. Thyroid-blood repertoire similarity was quantified with the Morisita-Horn index. The public reads were reprocessed in TCRdb via fastp at Q25 and MiXCR, keeping in-frame beta chains. All rows with the same CDR3 protein become a single entry with the most common DNA and genes. Here the V and J calls rest on TCRdb's processing, not on the authors' analysis. Within this sample are fewer than 600,000 distinct CDR3 sequences, with roughly an eighth of them counted one time only. About 9.4% of the sample is held by the ten biggest clonotypes.

CDR1 and CDR2, per the germline V gene (reference sequence), are LGHDT and YNNKEL. The CDR3 measures 15 amino acids from cysteine to phenylalanine. Here the CDR3 DNA is all that survives: 45 bases in frame from base 1. V and J lose 1 base and 1 base, and a span of 10 bases separates them. The receptor was isolated from a woman aged 25 to 45 with Graves' ophthalmopathy. Donor details come from another sample of the same person, matched by shared clones. Sequenced material: blood. The chain links TRBV3-1 with TRBJ1-1; too little of a D gene remains to name it. The nucleotide sequence is given as TGTGCCAGCAGCCAAGCCCCGACACCGAACACTGAAGCTTTCTTT. It specifies CASSQAPTPNTEAFF.